Shown below are 11 T cell receptor beta chains from a single sample sequenced in a study of spatial heterogeneity in lung cancer. These receptors' targets are unknown. Time point noted: sample taken at primary tumor resection. Study-level findings and limits: Intratumoral expanded alpha and beta TCR counts were found to track tumor mutation counts.

TCRdb recomputed calls from the 5' RACE reads with MiXCR, one row per CDR3 protein. The profile shows around 20,000 distinct CDR3 sequences, approximately 8.3% of them singletons. Here the sequenced sample was lung tumor tissue, taken at surgery. Every receptor here comes from a male donor with early-stage non-small cell lung cancer.

This clonotype has more than one count but fewer than ten. The V gene is TRBV4-3, the J gene TRBJ2-1, with TRBD1 matching 7 bases. The J segment lost 3 bases and the V segment lost 4 bases, leaving 6 bases of the junction unmatched. CDR1 and CDR2 (germline): LGHNA, YSLEER. CDR3 length: 15 residues. The CDR3 DNA reads TGCGCCAGCAGCCCGACAGGGAACAGCTACAATGAGCAGTTCTTC. Encoded protein: CASSPTGNSYNEQFF.

This clonotype was detected many times. The V and J genes are TRBV27 and TRBJ2-1; possible D gene TRBD2, 5 bases. Trimming took 2 bases from V and 8 from J, leaving 16 bases between them. Germline V gene sequence: CDR1 MNHEY, CDR2 SMNVEV (reference sequence). CDR3 size: 15 residues. CDR3 amino acids: CASSLGVASWDEQFF. For the CDR3, the DNA is TGTGCCAGCAGTTTAGGGGTGGCTAGCTGGGATGAGCAGTTCTTC.

This chain uses TRBV20-1 with TRBJ2-4; either TRBD1 or TRBD2 may fit D (5 bases each). CDR3 length: 15 residues. Germline lookup yields CDR1 DFQATT and CDR2 SNEGSKA (reference sequence). Trimming stripped 5 bases from V and 0 bases from J, with 14 bases between. CDR3 in DNA: TGCAGTGCTCACTTACGGGACCCAGCCAAAAACATTCAGTACTTC. Translating gives CSAHLRDPAKNIQYF.

The J gene is TRBJ1-1, the V gene TRBV10-2; 8 bases line up with TRBD1. Germline values: CDR1 WSHSY, CDR2 SAAADI. The V segment lost 4 bases and the J segment 6 bases; nucleotides outside the gene matches: 10. This CDR3 is built from 15 residues. This CDR3 is CASSGGQAGRAEAFF. CDR3 nucleotide sequence: TGCGCCAGCAGTGGGGGACAGGCGGGTCGGGCTGAAGCTTTCTTT.

This clonotype was seen repeatedly, ten times or more. The CDR3 DNA sequence: TGTGCCATCAGTGGGGACAGGTCTGGAAACACCATATATTTT. Protein sequence: CAISGDRSGNTIYF. V is TRBV10-3 and J is TRBJ1-3; the match to TRBD1 covers 8 bases. Germline trimming cut 4 bases from V and 1 base from J; bases unmatched to any gene: 0. Germline V gene data show CDR1 as ENHRY and CDR2 as SYGVKD. The CDR3 sequence is 14 residues long.

At least ten counts were recorded for this clonotype. J is TRBJ1-5 and V is TRBV5-1; D is ambiguous. The CDR3 has 15 amino acids. V shed 0 bases and J shed 2 bases, with 9 bases lying between them. Germline CDR1 SGHRS, CDR2 YFSETQ. CDR3 bases: TGCGCCAGCAGCTTGGTTCGGCAGGGCAATCAGCCCCAGCATTTT. It encodes CASSLVRQGNQPQHF.

This clonotype was seen ten or more times. The chain combines TRBV6-5 with TRBJ2-2, with D possibly TRBD2 on 6 matching bases. In germline, CDR1 is MNHEY, CDR2 SVGAGI. V was trimmed by 6 bases and J by 0 bases, leaving 14 bases between them. The CDR3 has 16 amino acids. The CDR3 coding sequence is TGTGCCAGCAGCGCCGGGAGACAGCCGAACACCGGGGAGCTGTTTTTT. This encodes CASSAGRQPNTGELFF.

The J gene is TRBJ1-6, the V gene TRBV2, with 12 bases that match TRBD1. The CDR3 sequence is 14 residues long. The germline V gene encodes CDR1 SNHLY and CDR2 FYNNEI. V lost 3 bases to trimming and J lost 9 bases; unmatched junction nucleotides: 0. CDR3 in DNA: TGTGCCAGCAGTGAGGGACAGGGGGCTTCACCCCTCCACTTT. Its translation is CASSEGQGASPLHF.

In this sample, this clonotype turned up a few times. The chain couples TRBV7-9 to TRBJ1-2; TRBD1 matches at 11 bases. CDR3 size: 16 residues. With V trimmed by 4 bases and J by 3 bases, 7 bases remained unmatched. Germline V gene data show CDR1 as SEHNR and CDR2 as FQNEAQ (reference sequence). The CDR3 reads CASSSRDRGYDYGYTF. The CDR3 DNA reads as TGTGCCAGCAGCTCCCGGGACAGGGGGTACGACTATGGCTACACCTTC.

This clonotype was seen just once. The chain employs TRBV20-1 and TRBJ1-5; possibly TRBD1 for D (6 bases). The CDR3 contains 12 residues. Looked up from germline, CDR1 is DFQATT and CDR2 is SNEGSKA (reference sequence). Written as DNA, the CDR3 is TGCTCCACAGGGAGGAGGAATCAGCCCCAGCATTTT. Its translation is CSTGRRNQPQHF.

This clonotype was observed at least ten times. This rearrangement joins TRBV20-1 to TRBJ1-6, with D unclear. Per germline, CDR1 DFQATT and CDR2 SNEGSKA (reference sequence). The ends were cut back, 4 bases at V and 6 bases at J, with 16 bases in the middle. The CDR3 contains 15 residues. This chain's CDR3 is CSATAALRGNSPLHF. DNA of the CDR3: TGCAGTGCTACCGCGGCCCTCCGGGGTAATTCACCCCTCCACTTT.